The 25 T cell receptor beta chains given below trace back to one sample, sequenced in a study of response to subunit inactivated influenza vaccine. TCRdb redid the calling of the RT-PCR reads with MiXCR, one entry per CDR3 protein. Of more than 400,000 distinct CDR3 sequences listed, 9.5% to 12% were seen once; the top ten hold more than 10%. Sequencing was performed on PBMCs from blood, taken roughly 6 weeks after vaccination. The receptors here all came from a man aged 45-60 years who received an inactivated influenza vaccine.

The chain recombines TRBV24-1 with TRBJ2-1; TRBD2 aligns across 12 bases. Germline V lookup: CDR1 KGHDR, CDR2 SFDVKD. This CDR3 region has 18 residues. The junction had 6 bases not matched to a gene; V was cut back by 4 bases and J by 0 bases. CDR3 region: CATSEWTSGISSYNEQFF. The CDR3 bases are TGTGCCACCAGTGAATGGACTAGCGGGATTAGCTCCTACAATGAGCAGTTCTTC.

The chain carries TRBV4-1 and TRBJ2-1; the D is unclear. CDR1 and CDR2 (germline): MGHRA, YSYEKL. V lost 1 base to trimming and J lost 5 bases, with 6 bases between them. CDR3 length: 13 residues. This CDR3 reads CASSQVLNNEQFF. As DNA, the CDR3 is TGCGCCAGCAGCCAAGTGCTCAACAATGAGCAGTTCTTC.

This clonotype was observed a handful of times. The chain has TRBV7-9 and TRBJ2-2; D not resolved. This CDR3 is built from 15 residues. In germline, CDR1 is SEHNR, CDR2 FQNEAQ (reference sequence). V gave up 5 bases and J gave up 4 bases, with 14 bases separating them. CDR3 in amino acids: CASSQLRGSTGELFF. The CDR3 nucleotides read TGTGCCAGCAGCCAACTACGAGGATCCACCGGGGAGCTGTTTTTT.

This clonotype was seen just once. CDR3 DNA sequence: TGTGCCAGCTCGGCGGACGTGGGAGAAGGCTATGGCTACACCTTC. Amino acids: CASSADVGEGYGYTF. The chain combines TRBV18 with TRBJ1-2; D gene uncertain. The CDR3 spans 15 residues. V was trimmed by 6 bases and J by 4 bases, leaving 18 bases between them. Germline CDR1 KGHSH, CDR2 LQKENI.

The rearrangement joins TRBV30 to TRBJ2-2, with D unclear. Germline V CDR1 and CDR2: GTSNPN, SVGIG (reference sequence). The V gene lost 2 bases and the J gene lost 2 bases, with 6 bases spanning the gap. The CDR3 covers 13 residues. CDR3 sequence reads: CAWSTVNTGELFF. CDR3 coding DNA: TGTGCCTGGAGTACAGTAAACACCGGGGAGCTGTTTTTT.

This clonotype has at least ten counts. The chain is built from TRBV5-1 and TRBJ2-1; D might be TRBD2 (5 bases). This CDR3 comprises 13 residues. The germline V gene encodes CDR1 SGHRS and CDR2 YFSETQ. Trimming took 1 base from V and 7 from J, leaving 9 bases between them. The CDR3 reads CASSLYPGNEQFF. The CDR3 nucleotides read TGCGCCAGCAGCTTGTATCCGGGAAATGAGCAGTTCTTC.

This clonotype was seen more than once but under ten times. This chain uses TRBV5-1 with TRBJ2-7, with D tentatively TRBD1 or TRBD2 (6 bases each). V shed 4 bases and J shed 4 bases, with 12 bases lying between them. The CDR3 spans 13 residues. Germline V gene lookup returns CDR1 SGHRS and CDR2 YFSETQ. The CDR3 loop reads CASSVGGGYEQYF. The CDR3 DNA reads TGCGCCAGCAGCGTAGGAGGGGGGTACGAGCAGTACTTC.

This rearrangement joins TRBV20-1 to TRBJ2-3; 7 positions match TRBD1. The V and J ends lost 5 bases and 2 bases, in that order; junction bases with no gene match: 4. The CDR3 loop spans 13 amino acids. CDR1 DFQATT and CDR2 SNEGSKA come from the germline V gene (reference sequence). DNA for the CDR3: TGCAGTGCTTGGACAGGAGTCACAGATACGCAGTATTTT. It encodes CSAWTGVTDTQYF.

There are a few counts of this clonotype. The V call is TRBV21-1, the J call TRBJ1-2. TRBV21-1 is labeled a pseudogene. This CDR3 has 14 amino acids. CDR3 residues: CASSKELGTGGYTF. DNA for the CDR3: TGTGCCAGCAGCAAAGAACTAGGGACTGGCGGCTACACCTTC.

This clonotype was seen a handful of times. The gene calls are TRBV7-2 and TRBJ2-1; either TRBD1 or TRBD2 may supply D (5 bases each). The CDR3 totals 16 residues. Trimming cost V 2 bases and J 3 bases, with 14 bases left between them. Per the germline V gene, CDR1 is SGHTA and CDR2 is FQGNSA. Written as DNA, the CDR3 is TGTGCCAGCAGCTTATCAGTCGGGACGATCTACAATGAGCAGTTCTTC. It translates to CASSLSVGTIYNEQFF.

This clonotype has more than one count but fewer than ten. The chain has TRBV20-1 and TRBJ2-7, with TRBD2 matching 10 bases. The germline V gene encodes CDR1 DFQATT and CDR2 SNEGSKA (reference sequence). This CDR3 comprises 16 residues. V dropped 0 bases and J dropped 3; count of bases not matched to a gene: 8. The DNA of the CDR3 is TGCAGTGCTAGAGATTCAGCTAGCGGGGGTCTCTACGAGCAGTACTTC. It codes for CSARDSASGGLYEQYF.

Only a few counts were recorded for this clonotype. The CDR3 spells CATSDGAGETQYF. The DNA for the CDR3 is TGTGCCACCAGTGATGGGGCGGGCGAGACGCAGTATTTT. The chain employs TRBV24-1 and TRBJ2-3, with D perhaps matching TRBD1 or TRBD2 (5 bases each). CDR3 length: 13 amino acids. Germline CDR1 is KGHDR and CDR2 is SFDVKD. Trimming left V 3 bases short and J 9 bases short, with 12 bases between.

This clonotype was counted between two and nine times. This chain connects TRBV5-1 to TRBJ2-1; a weak D match, TRBD1 (5 bases). Germline loops: CDR1 SGHRS, CDR2 YFSETQ. V was shortened by 5 bases and J by 5 bases, with 14 bases between the two germline ends. The CDR3 consists of 14 residues. The CDR3 DNA reads TGCGCCAGCAGAGCTCAGGGTTTGGACAATGAGCAGTTCTTC. Protein sequence: CASRAQGLDNEQFF.

This clonotype has just a few counts. The chain uses TRBV27 and TRBJ1-5; D call uncertain. Germline V CDR1 and CDR2: MNHEY, SMNVEV (reference sequence). The CDR3 sequence is 15 residues long. V lost 6 bases and J 0 bases, leaving 12 bases between the germline ends. The CDR3 bases are TGTGCCAGCAGCCGCAAGTATGATAGCAATCAGCCCCAGCATTTT. Its translation: CASSRKYDSNQPQHF.

The chain joins TRBV7-6 to TRBJ1-2, with D hard to call. Germline V lookup: CDR1 SGHVS, CDR2 FNYEAQ. V was clipped by 0 bases and J by 6 bases, with 8 bases between them. The CDR3 contains 13 residues. The CDR3 nucleotides read TGTGCCAGCAGCTTAGCGTCGGGGAATGGCTACACCTTC. Translating gives CASSLASGNGYTF.

This clonotype was seen many times. The rearrangement joins TRBV12-3 or TRBV12-4 to TRBJ1-3, with 7 nucleotides matching TRBD1. The ends lost 6 bases at V and 0 bases at J; junction bases unmatched: 8. The CDR3 has 16 amino acids. CDR3 sequence (DNA): TGTGCCAGCAGCCACGACGACAGGGCCTCTGGAAACACCATATATTTT. Amino acid sequence: CASSHDDRASGNTIYF.

This clonotype was seen repeatedly, ten times or more. This chain connects TRBV7-8 to TRBJ2-7; 8 positions match TRBD2. V dropped 2 bases and J dropped 6; count of bases not matched to a gene: 9. CDR1 and CDR2 (germline): SGHVS, FQNEAQ. The CDR3 contains 15 residues. The CDR3 DNA follows: TGTGCCAGCAGCTTACCTCGCGGGAGGCCGGGCGAGCAGTACTTC. It encodes CASSLPRGRPGEQYF.

The chain carries TRBV5-1 and TRBJ2-3; a weak D match, TRBD1 (6 bases). Trimming removed 2 bases at V and 2 bases at J, with 9 bases between. Germline CDR1 is SGHRS and CDR2 is YFSETQ. The CDR3 covers 14 residues. Written as DNA, the CDR3 is TGCGCCAGCAGCTTAGGGGACATCACAGATACGCAGTATTTT. Translation gives CASSLGDITDTQYF.

The table lists this clonotype with a few counts. This chain uses TRBV5-5 with TRBJ1-1; D call uncertain. From germline, CDR1 is SGHKS and CDR2 YYEKEE (reference sequence). V shed 2 bases and J shed 1 base, with 6 bases lying between them. This CDR3 spans 13 amino acids. The chain's CDR3 is CASSFWGNTEAFF. DNA for the CDR3: TGTGCCAGCAGCTTTTGGGGGAACACTGAAGCTTTCTTT.

This clonotype was recorded only once. V gene TRBV3-1 combines with J gene TRBJ2-4; D is possibly TRBD2 (6 bases). The V end was cut by 5 bases, the J end by 0 bases, with 11 bases between. The CDR3 has 15 amino acids. CDR1 LGHDT and CDR2 YNNKEL come from the germline V gene (reference sequence). The CDR3 DNA sequence: TGTGCCAGCAGCGACTGGACTATAGCCAAAAACATTCAGTACTTC. It is translated as CASSDWTIAKNIQYF.

The genes are TRBV13 and TRBJ2-2, with D possibly matching TRBD2 (5 bases). Trimming stripped 0 bases from V and 6 bases from J, with 17 bases between. This CDR3 region has 17 residues. Germline assignment: CDR1 PRHDT and CDR2 FYEKMQ (reference sequence). The CDR3 DNA reads as TGTGCCAGCAGCTTAGGCCTAGGGCTAGGAGGAGCCGGGGAGCTGTTTTTT. Amino acid sequence: CASSLGLGLGGAGELFF.

This clonotype has only a few counts. The chain employs TRBV15 and TRBJ1-6, with TRBD1 matching 9 bases. There are 14 residues in the CDR3. The junction had 1 base not matched to a gene; V was cut back by 3 bases and J by 7 bases. Per germline, CDR1 LNHNV and CDR2 YYDKDF (reference sequence). CDR3 bases: TGTGCCACCAGCAGCGGACAGGGGAATTCACCCCTCCACTTT. This sequence encodes CATSSGQGNSPLHF.

The gene calls are TRBV7-2 and TRBJ1-6; D ambiguous. The V and J ends lost 1 base and 3 bases respectively, with 22 bases between them. Germline V gene data show CDR1 as SGHTA and CDR2 as FQGNSA. The CDR3 runs 20 residues. The CDR3 loop reads CASSLGRLLPGSLYNSPLHF. CDR3 bases: TGTGCCAGCAGCTTAGGGCGGCTCCTTCCCGGCTCCCTCTATAATTCACCCCTCCACTTT.

The V gene is TRBV6-2 or TRBV6-3, the J gene TRBJ2-1; 7 nucleotides align to TRBD1. Germline CDR1 and CDR2: MNHEY and SVGEGT. The CDR3 extends over 19 amino acids. V lost 2 bases to trimming and J lost 9 bases; unmatched junction nucleotides: 22. In nucleotides, the CDR3 is TGTGCCAGCAGTTACGACCTAAAGACAGGGCGCCCGCCCCCCGGTGAGCAGTTCTTC. Translated, it gives CASSYDLKTGRPPPGEQFF.

The CDR3 sequence: CASSLDSRELFF. The CDR3 nucleotides are TGTGCCAGCAGCCTTGACAGTAGGGAGCTGTTTTTT. This rearrangement joins TRBV7-2 to TRBJ2-2; a weak D match, TRBD1 (5 bases). The germline CDR1 and CDR2 sequences are SGHTA and FQGNSA. The V end lost 5 bases, the J end lost 9 bases, and 10 bases lay between the germline ends. The CDR3 consists of 12 residues.